This TCR beta chain emerged from a study of blood T cell repertoires in COVID-19. Whole-study context: Samples representing acute and convalescent COVID-19 were sourced from the United States, Italy and Spain.

In the source study's methods: Estimation of nucleated cell counts was performed using reference gene primer amplification. Data came from immunoSEQ multiplex PCR; TCRdb stores just in-frame clones and leaves some out. V, J and clone size were drawn from that table, and D and trimming were deduced from the DNA. Of 120,000 or so clones detected, about 80% appear once; the ten largest clones hold about 15%. This CDR3 comprises 17 residues. Germline V gene sequence: CDR1 MGHRA, CDR2 YSYEKL. Trimming cost V 0 bases and J 4 bases; bases outside gene matches: 7. This TCR was sampled from a woman between 50 and 59 years old with acute or convalescent COVID-19. The chain is built from TRBV4-1 and TRBJ2-3; 10 bases agree with TRBD2. Sequences were obtained from peripheral blood. The CDR3 DNA sequence: TGCGCCAGCAGCCAAGAGGGAAGCGGGGGGGCCGCAGATACGCAGTATTTT. It translates to CASSQEGSGGAADTQYF.